One and the same sample provided the 29 T cell receptor beta chains below, sequenced in a study of T-cell reconstitution after alpha-beta-depleted transplantation in children. TCRbeta library construction was performed incorporating unique molecular identifiers. TCRdb reanalysed the PCR reads using MiXCR and keeps one entry per CDR3 protein. The sample contains over 200,000 distinct CDR3 sequences, about a tenth of which appear only once. The sample in question was PBMCs, obtained before TCRalphabeta/CD19-depleted stem cell transplant. These receptors were collected from a child under two years old with acute myeloid leukemia, due to receive a stem cell transplant.

In its sample, this clonotype was seen many times. CDR3 loop: CSASGLAGSNEQFF. For the CDR3, the DNA is TGCAGCGCCTCGGGACTAGCGGGAAGTAATGAGCAGTTCTTC. This rearrangement joins TRBV29-1 to TRBJ2-1, with TRBD2 matching over 13 bases. This CDR3 has 14 residues. V shed 7 bases and J 7 bases; nucleotides not matched to a gene: 7. Germline CDR1 reads SQVTM; CDR2 reads ANQGSEA.

This clonotype was seen more than once but under ten times. The rearrangement joins TRBV6-5 to TRBJ2-1, with a tentative D call TRBD2 (5 bases). CDR3 size: 14 residues. Per germline, CDR1 MNHEY and CDR2 SVGAGI. V gave up 6 bases and J gave up 8 bases, with 17 bases separating them. CDR3 in DNA: TGTGCCAGCAGATCTCTCGAGGGTTTCGATGAGCAGTTCTTC. It is translated as CASRSLEGFDEQFF.

This clonotype was seen many times. The chain combines TRBV11-2 with TRBJ2-7; D is perhaps TRBD1 or TRBD2 (5 bases each). Germline CDR1 reads SGHAT; CDR2 reads FQNNGV. The CDR3 extends over 12 amino acids. Trimming stripped 3 bases from V and 6 bases from J, with 9 bases between. CDR3 region: CASSFLGTEQYF. The CDR3 DNA follows: TGTGCCAGCAGCTTTCTAGGGACCGAGCAGTACTTC. Based on the CDR3 plus reference TRBV11-2 and TRBJ2-7, the full variable domain is EAGVAQSPRYKIIEKRQSVAFWCNPISGHATLYWYQQILGQGPKLLIQFQNNGVVDDSQLPKDRFSAERLKGVDSTLKIQPAKLEDSAVYLCASSFLGTEQYFGPGTRLTVT.

This clonotype was detected ten times or more. This chain links TRBV7-8 with TRBJ2-1; 7 nucleotides align to TRBD2. The CDR3 loop spans 13 amino acids. Germline V gives CDR1 SGHVS, CDR2 FQNEAQ. J gave up 2 bases and V 7 bases, and 2 bases lay outside the gene matches. CDR3 nucleotide sequence: TGTGCCAGCAATCTAGCGGCCTACAATGAGCAGTTCTTC. Its protein product is CASNLAAYNEQFF.

Ten or more counts support this clonotype. The chain is built from TRBV29-1 and TRBJ2-5, with 7 bases lining up with TRBD1. This CDR3 spans 12 amino acids. In germline, CDR1 is SQVTM, CDR2 ANQGSEA. Trimming cost V 7 bases and J 5 bases; bases outside gene matches: 7. The DNA of the CDR3 is TGCAGCGGGGGGAGACAGGGCGAGACCCAGTACTTC. Residues: CSGGRQGETQYF.

This clonotype was found many times. The rearrangement links TRBV5-6 to TRBJ2-3; possible D gene TRBD2, 6 bases. Germline V gives CDR1 SGHDT, CDR2 YYEEEE. The CDR3 covers 15 residues. V was shortened by 2 bases and J by 3 bases, with 13 bases between the two germline ends. The CDR3, as DNA: TGTGCCAGCAGCTTAATCGGGAGAGAAACAGATACGCAGTATTTT. Its translation is CASSLIGRETDTQYF.

This clonotype was picked up many times. The chain couples TRBV20-1 to TRBJ2-5; D uncertain. This CDR3 has 12 amino acids. CDR1 DFQATT and CDR2 SNEGSKA come from the germline V gene (reference sequence). V lost 3 bases to trimming and J lost 2 bases, with 7 bases between them. The DNA of the CDR3 is TGCAGTGCTAGGGGCAGGCAAGAGACCCAGTACTTC. Its translation is CSARGRQETQYF.

Only a few counts were recorded for this clonotype. The chain is built from TRBV6-5 and TRBJ2-3; D is unresolved. The germline V gene has CDR1 MNHEY and CDR2 SVGAGI. Trimming pared 2 bases from V and 6 bases from J, leaving 6 bases between. The CDR3 has 12 amino acids. DNA for the CDR3: TGTGCCAGCAGTTACAATGGGGATACGCAGTATTTT. Its protein is CASSYNGDTQYF.

The chain joins TRBV10-3 to TRBJ2-7, with TRBD2 as a possible D gene (5 bases). The CDR3 sequence is 14 residues long. In germline, CDR1 is ENHRY, CDR2 SYGVKD. Trimming shortened V by 4 bases and J by 5 bases, and 15 bases separated the two germline ends. CDR3 nucleotides: TGTGCCATCAGTGTTCGTGAATCCGGGGACGAGCAGTACTTC. Amino acid sequence: CAISVRESGDEQYF.

This clonotype was found many times. This rearrangement joins TRBV28 to TRBJ2-7; TRBD1 aligns across 9 bases. Germline trimming cut 4 bases from V and 6 bases from J; bases unmatched to any gene: 16. CDR3 length equals 17 residues. Germline V gene data show CDR1 as MDHEN and CDR2 as SYDVKM. CDR3 region: CASSSSGQGLSSTEQYF. The CDR3 DNA reads TGTGCCAGCAGTTCCTCGGGACAGGGATTATCGAGCACCGAGCAGTACTTC.

The rearrangement links TRBV18 to TRBJ2-7; 9 positions agree with TRBD1. The V gene end was trimmed by 3 bases and the J gene end by 1 base; junction bases not matched to a gene: 7. This CDR3 has 16 residues. The germline V gene has CDR1 KGHSH and CDR2 LQKENI. The CDR3 nucleotides read TGTGCCAGCTCACCGGGGACAGGGCAATGGTCCTACGAGCAGTACTTC. It yields the protein CASSPGTGQWSYEQYF.

At least ten counts were recorded for this clonotype. J is TRBJ2-4 and V is TRBV6-5; 10 nucleotides align to TRBD2. J lost 8 bases, V lost 4 bases, and 8 bases had no gene match. This CDR3 region has 15 residues. Germline V gene lookup returns CDR1 MNHEY and CDR2 SVGAGI. The CDR3: CASSFLLAGRDIQYF. Here the CDR3 DNA reads TGTGCCAGCAGTTTCCTACTAGCGGGAAGGGACATTCAGTACTTC.

This clonotype was seen many times. V and J are TRBV10-2 and TRBJ2-3; no reliable D call. The ends were cut back, 6 bases at V and 6 bases at J, with 7 bases in the middle. Germline lookup yields CDR1 WSHSY and CDR2 SAAADI. The length of the CDR3 is 11 residues. The CDR3 bases are TGCGCCAGCAGAACCGGGGATACGCAGTATTTT. Encoded protein: CASRTGDTQYF.

This clonotype was found many times. The chain uses TRBV9 and TRBJ2-3, with D unresolved. Trimming pared 0 bases from V and 2 bases from J, leaving 4 bases between. The V gene's germline CDR1 is SGDLS and CDR2 YYNGEE. There are 13 residues in the CDR3. CDR3 sequence reads: CASSVAVTDTQYF. The CDR3 DNA is TGTGCCAGCAGCGTAGCGGTCACAGATACGCAGTATTTT.

This clonotype was recorded at least ten times. The rearrangement links TRBV25-1 to TRBJ2-2, with D tentatively TRBD1 (5 bases). The CDR3 runs 13 residues. Deletions cut 6 bases from V and 4 bases from J, with 9 bases between. Germline CDR1 reads MGHDK; CDR2 reads SYGVNS. CDR3 residues: CASRQGSTGELFF. CDR3 sequence (DNA): TGTGCCAGCAGGCAGGGTTCCACCGGGGAGCTGTTTTTT. The variable domain in full, completed from reference TRBV25-1 and TRBJ2-2, reads EADIYQTPRYLVIGTGKKITLECSQTMGHDKMYWYQQDPGMELHLIHYSYGVNSTEKGDLSSESTVSRIRTEHFPLTLESARPSHTSQYLCASRQGSTGELFFGEGSRLTVL.

This clonotype came up many times. The chain couples TRBV20-1 to TRBJ1-5; D gene unclear. CDR1 DFQATT and CDR2 SNEGSKA come from the germline V gene (reference sequence). CDR3 size: 13 residues. With 2 bases removed from V and 4 bases from J, the gap between germline ends came to 9 bases. CDR3 bases: TGCAGTGCTAGATTGCCGGGGAATCAGCCCCAGCATTTT. It codes for CSARLPGNQPQHF.

The sample holds many counts of this clonotype. The chain couples TRBV11-2 to TRBJ1-5; 9 nucleotides match TRBD1. Germline V gene lookup returns CDR1 SGHAT and CDR2 FQNNGV. CDR3 length equals 15 residues. V gave up 5 bases and J gave up 5 bases; unmatched junction bases: 7. The CDR3 loop reads CASSMGTGWDQPQHF. CDR3 coding DNA: TGTGCCAGCAGCATGGGGACAGGGTGGGATCAGCCCCAGCATTTT.

This clonotype was detected a few times. The chain combines TRBV23-1 with TRBJ2-1, with 8 bases aligning to TRBD1. TRBV23-1 is an ORF for which the function is uncertain. V was pared by 0 bases and J by 3 bases, with 4 bases of the junction left unmatched. CDR3 size: 16 residues. For the CDR3, the DNA is TGCGCCAGCAGTCAATCCCGGACAGGGTACTACAATGAGCAGTTCTTC. Its translation: CASSQSRTGYYNEQFF.

This clonotype has a handful of counts. The chain recombines TRBV6-2 or TRBV6-3 with TRBJ2-3; D unclear. CDR1 and CDR2 from the germline V gene are MNHEY and SVGEGT. This CDR3 spans 12 amino acids. Deletions cut 2 bases from V and 5 bases from J, with 5 bases between. The CDR3, as DNA: TGTGCCAGCAGTTACCCACTAGATACGCAGTATTTT. Protein: CASSYPLDTQYF.

This clonotype was found a few times. The V gene is TRBV12-3 or TRBV12-4, the J gene TRBJ2-2; perhaps TRBD2 as D (7 bases). V gave up 3 bases and J gave up 6 bases, with 17 bases separating them. The CDR3 extends over 16 amino acids. CDR3: CASSFSGGGRPGELFF. The CDR3 bases are TGTGCCAGCAGTTTTTCGGGGGGCGGCCGCCCCGGGGAGCTGTTTTTT.

This clonotype appeared a single time. A much larger clone sits a single nucleotide away, making a read error possible. The J gene is TRBJ1-2, the V gene TRBV7-9, with D possibly being TRBD1 (5 bases). The CDR3 covers 13 residues. Per the germline V gene, CDR1 is SEHNR and CDR2 is FQNEAQ (reference sequence). CDR3 in amino acids: CASSPNGDYGDTF. CDR3 DNA sequence: TGTGCCAGCAGCCCCAATGGGGACTATGGCGACACCTTC. The whole variable domain, remainder taken from reference TRBV7-9 and TRBJ1-2, is DTGVSQNPRHKITKRGQNVTFRCDPISEHNRLYWYRQTLGQGPEFLTYFQNEAQLEKSRLLSDRFSAERPKGSFSTLEIQRTEQGDSAMYLCASSPNGDYGDTFGSGTRLTVV.

This clonotype has ten or more counts. This sequence joins TRBV5-6 and TRBJ2-7; D may be TRBD2 (6 bases). V dropped 1 base and J dropped 4 bases, with 9 bases sitting between them. The CDR3 is made up of 13 amino acids. In germline, CDR1 is SGHDT, CDR2 YYEEEE. The DNA of the CDR3 is TGTGCCAGCAGCTTGCTAGCGCCTTACGAGCAGTACTTC. Translated: CASSLLAPYEQYF.

A few counts support this clonotype. The V call is TRBV24-1, the J call TRBJ1-5; tentatively, D is TRBD1 (5 bases). This CDR3 has 14 amino acids. Trimming removed 2 bases from V and 7 bases from J, with 11 bases in between. Germline V gene data show CDR1 as KGHDR and CDR2 as SFDVKD. This CDR3 reads CATSDSGGGQPQHF. The CDR3 DNA is TGTGCCACCAGTGATTCCGGGGGTGGGCAGCCCCAGCATTTT.

The chain joins TRBV5-1 to TRBJ2-7; D is ambiguous. V was clipped by 4 bases and J by 7 bases, with 18 bases between them. Germline CDR1 and CDR2: SGHRS and YFSETQ. This CDR3 comprises 14 residues. The CDR3 nucleotides are TGCGCCAGCAGCCTTGGACCATCTTCTATAGAGCAGTACTTC. Translating it yields CASSLGPSSIEQYF.

CDR3 region: CASSLPRVGANTDTQYF. DNA for the CDR3: TGCGCCAGCAGCCTCCCGCGGGTGGGAGCAAACACAGATACGCAGTATTTT. The chain couples TRBV5-1 to TRBJ2-3; D may be TRBD2 (5 bases). CDR1 and CDR2 from the germline V gene are SGHRS and YFSETQ. This CDR3 spans 17 amino acids. V lost 4 bases, J lost 2 bases, and 20 bases lay in between.

This clonotype was recorded at least ten times. V gene TRBV7-9 combines with J gene TRBJ1-3; 9 nucleotides align to TRBD1. Germline V gene sequence: CDR1 SEHNR, CDR2 FQNEAQ (reference sequence). J was trimmed by 6 bases and V by 5 bases; bases with no gene match: 5. The CDR3 has 14 amino acids. The CDR3: CASSPDRGENTIYF. For the CDR3, the DNA is TGTGCCAGCAGCCCCGACAGGGGGGAAAACACCATATATTTT.

This clonotype was seen repeatedly, ten times or more. The chain is built from TRBV11-3 and TRBJ2-1; 7 bases fit TRBD1. In germline, CDR1 is SGHNT, CDR2 YENEEA. With 0 bases clipped from V and 16 bases from J, the junction kept 6 bases outside the gene matches. CDR3 length: 12 residues. This CDR3 reads CASSLDDRVEFF. The CDR3 DNA follows: TGTGCCAGCAGCTTAGACGACAGGGTCGAATTCTTC.

This clonotype was seen many times. V usage is TRBV7-9 and J usage is TRBJ2-1, with 7 positions matching TRBD2. The CDR3 length is 14 residues. The V segment lost 5 bases and the J segment 2 bases; nucleotides outside the gene matches: 3. Germline V gene data show CDR1 as SEHNR and CDR2 as FQNEAQ (reference sequence). The chain's CDR3 is CASSRTSAYNEQFF. CDR3 nucleotide sequence: TGTGCCAGCAGCCGTACTAGCGCCTACAATGAGCAGTTCTTC.

V and J are TRBV7-6 and TRBJ2-1; 9 nucleotides line up with TRBD2. Per germline, CDR1 SGHVS and CDR2 FNYEAQ. With 5 bases clipped from V and 2 bases from J, the junction kept 4 bases outside the gene matches. CDR3 length: 15 residues. The CDR3 sequence is CASSLSGGPYNEQFF. The CDR3 DNA reads as TGTGCCAGCAGCCTTAGCGGGGGACCCTACAATGAGCAGTTCTTC.